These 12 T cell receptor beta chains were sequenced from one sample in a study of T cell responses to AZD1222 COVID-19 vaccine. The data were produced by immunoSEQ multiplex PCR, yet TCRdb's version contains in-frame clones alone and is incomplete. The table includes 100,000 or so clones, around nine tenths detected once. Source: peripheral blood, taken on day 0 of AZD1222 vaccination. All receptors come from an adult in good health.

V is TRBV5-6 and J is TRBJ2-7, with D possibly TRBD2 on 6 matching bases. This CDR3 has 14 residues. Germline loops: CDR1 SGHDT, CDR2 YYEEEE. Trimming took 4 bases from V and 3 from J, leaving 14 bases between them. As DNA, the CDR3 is TGTGCCAGCAGCCGGGGACTGGGATTCTACGAGCAGTACTTC. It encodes CASSRGLGFYEQYF.

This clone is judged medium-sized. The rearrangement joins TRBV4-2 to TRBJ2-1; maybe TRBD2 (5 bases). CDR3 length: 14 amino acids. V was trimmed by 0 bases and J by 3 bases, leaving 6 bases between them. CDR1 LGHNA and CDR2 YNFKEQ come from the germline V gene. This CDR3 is CASSQEAGYNEQFF. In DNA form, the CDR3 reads TGTGCCAGCAGCCAAGAGGCGGGCTACAATGAGCAGTTCTTC.

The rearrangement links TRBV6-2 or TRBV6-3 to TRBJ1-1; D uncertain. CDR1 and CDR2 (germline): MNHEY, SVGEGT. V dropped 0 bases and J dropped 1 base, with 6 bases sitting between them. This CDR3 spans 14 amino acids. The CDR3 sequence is CASSYSVENTEAFF. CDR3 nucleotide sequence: TGTGCCAGCAGTTACTCGGTAGAGAACACTGAAGCTTTCTTT.

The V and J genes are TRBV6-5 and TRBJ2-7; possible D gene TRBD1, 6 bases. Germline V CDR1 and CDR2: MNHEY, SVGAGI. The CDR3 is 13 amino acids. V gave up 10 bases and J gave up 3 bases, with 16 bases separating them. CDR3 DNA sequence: TGTGCCACTAAAGCGGCAGGGGACTACGAGCAGTACTTC. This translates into CATKAAGDYEQYF.

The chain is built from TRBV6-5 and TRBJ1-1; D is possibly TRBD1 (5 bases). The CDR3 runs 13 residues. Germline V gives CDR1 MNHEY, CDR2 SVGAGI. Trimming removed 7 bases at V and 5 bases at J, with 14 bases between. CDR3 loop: CASTGDRRTEAFF. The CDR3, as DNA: TGTGCCAGCACGGGGGACCGAAGAACTGAAGCTTTCTTT.

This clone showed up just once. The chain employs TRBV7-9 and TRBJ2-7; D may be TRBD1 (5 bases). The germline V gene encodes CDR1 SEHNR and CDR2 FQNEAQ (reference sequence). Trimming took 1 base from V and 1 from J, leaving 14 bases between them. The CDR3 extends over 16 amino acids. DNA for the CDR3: TGTGCCAGCAGCTTAGGGATGGAAAAGGGGTCCTACGAGCAGTACTTC. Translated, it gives CASSLGMEKGSYEQYF.

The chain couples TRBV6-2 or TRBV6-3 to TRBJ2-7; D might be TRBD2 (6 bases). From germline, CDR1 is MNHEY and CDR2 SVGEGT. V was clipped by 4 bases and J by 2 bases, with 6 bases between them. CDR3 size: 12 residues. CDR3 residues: CASSWRAYEQYF. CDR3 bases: TGTGCCAGCAGTTGGAGGGCCTACGAGCAGTACTTC.

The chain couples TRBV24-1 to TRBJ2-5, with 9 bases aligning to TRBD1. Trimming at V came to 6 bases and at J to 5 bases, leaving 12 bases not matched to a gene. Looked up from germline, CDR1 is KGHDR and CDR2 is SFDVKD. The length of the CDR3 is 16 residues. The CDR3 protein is CATSSPTRDRDETQYF. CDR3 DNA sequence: TGTGCCACCAGTTCCCCAACTAGGGACAGGGATGAGACCCAGTACTTC.

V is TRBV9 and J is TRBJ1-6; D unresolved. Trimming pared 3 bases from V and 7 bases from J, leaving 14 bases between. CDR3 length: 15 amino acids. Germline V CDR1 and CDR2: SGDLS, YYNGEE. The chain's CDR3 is CASSARDSGNSPLHF. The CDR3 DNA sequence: TGTGCCAGCAGCGCCCGGGATTCGGGGAATTCACCCCTCCACTTT. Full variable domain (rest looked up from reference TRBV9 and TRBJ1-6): DSGVTQTPKHLITATGQRVTLRCSPRSGDLSVYWYQQSLDQGLQFLIQYYNGEERAKGNILERFSAQQFPDLHSELNLSSLELGDSALYFCASSARDSGNSPLHFGNGTRLTVT.

CDR3 loop: CASSFGQPSSGANVLTF. In DNA form, the CDR3 reads TGCGCCAGCAGCTTTGGGCAGCCAAGCTCTGGGGCCAACGTCCTGACTTTC. This chain joins TRBV5-1 and TRBJ2-6, with unresolved D. Germline values: CDR1 SGHRS, CDR2 YFSETQ. Trimming cost V 2 bases and J 0 bases, with 12 bases left between them. This CDR3 contains 17 residues. The full variable domain, completed using reference TRBV5-1 and TRBJ2-6, is KAGVTQTPRYLIKTRGQQVTLSCSPISGHRSVSWYQQTPGQGLQFLFEYFSETQRNKGNFPGRFSGRQFSNSRSEMNVSTLELGDSALYLCASSFGQPSSGANVLTFGAGSRLTVL.

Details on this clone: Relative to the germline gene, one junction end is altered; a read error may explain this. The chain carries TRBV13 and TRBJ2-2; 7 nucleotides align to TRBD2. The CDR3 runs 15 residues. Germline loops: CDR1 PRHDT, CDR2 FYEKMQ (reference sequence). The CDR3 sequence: CASSLGLDLTGELFF. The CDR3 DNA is TGTGCCAGCAGCCTAGGACTAGACCTAACCGGGGAGCTGTTTTTT.

CDR3 nucleotides: TGCGCCAGCAGCTTCGGGACAGGGGGCTACAATGAGCAGTTCTTC. It codes for CASSFGTGGYNEQFF. V and J are TRBV5-1 and TRBJ2-1, with TRBD1 matching over 11 bases. The CDR3 is 15 residues long. Germline V gene data show CDR1 as SGHRS and CDR2 as YFSETQ. The V gene end was trimmed by 2 bases and the J gene end by 3 bases; junction bases not matched to a gene: 1.